This T cell receptor beta chain was documented in a study of OX40 agonist ivuxolimab in advanced cancers. Study-level background: Patients were roughly 87% male with ages roughly 23 to 90, mean roughly 55. Study observations and caveats: Clonal expansion by week 6 occurred in CD4+ and CD8+ blood T cells (at 0.1 to 3.0 mg/kg).

The V and J ends lost 6 bases and 1 base respectively, with 15 bases between them. CDR3 length equals 15 residues. CDR1 MNHNY and CDR2 SVGAGI come from the germline V gene (reference sequence). Patients were ineligible given autoimmune disease history or systemic immunosuppression. Patients had blood sampled at baseline and again on cycle 4 day 1 and cycle 7 day 1. Note on this clone: Its matching antigen is unknown.

The method was immunoSEQ multiplex PCR; TCRdb's version includes in-frame clones alone and lacks a portion of them. The data contain roughly 86,000 clones, approximately 83% of them singletons. This sequence joins TRBV6-6 and TRBJ1-1; D is possibly TRBD1 (5 bases). The sequencing here drew on CD4+ or CD8+ T cells sorted from blood, taken in a trial of the OX40 agonist ivuxolimab. The source of this sequence is an adult with an advanced solid tumor such as melanoma, head and neck, liver or kidney cancer. The CDR3 coding sequence is TGTGCCAGCAGCCGCCCGGGACGGAAGAACACTGAAGCTTTCTTT. It translates to CASSRPGRKNTEAFF.